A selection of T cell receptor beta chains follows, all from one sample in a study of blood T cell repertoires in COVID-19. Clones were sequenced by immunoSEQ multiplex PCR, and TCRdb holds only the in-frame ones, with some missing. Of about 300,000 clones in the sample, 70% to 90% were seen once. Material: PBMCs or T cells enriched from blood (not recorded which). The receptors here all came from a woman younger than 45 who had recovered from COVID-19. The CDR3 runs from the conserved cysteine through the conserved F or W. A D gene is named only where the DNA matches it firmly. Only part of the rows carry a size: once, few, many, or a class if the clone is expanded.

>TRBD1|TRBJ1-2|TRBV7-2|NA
TGTGCCAGCGCACAGGGGGCGGTCCTCTTTGGCTACACCTTC
CASAQGAVLFGYTF
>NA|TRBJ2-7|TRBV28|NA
TGTGCCAGCAGCCCTCCAGGCGCTACCTACGAGCAGTACTTC
CASSPPGATYEQYF
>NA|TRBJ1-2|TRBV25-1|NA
TGTGCCAGCAGTGAACCGCGGACACCTAACTATGGCTACACCTTC
CASSEPRTPNYGYTF
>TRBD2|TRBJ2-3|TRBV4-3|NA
TGCGCCAGCAGCGGGTGGGAGCGGGGGGCCCTCCTATATTTT
CASSGWERGALLYF
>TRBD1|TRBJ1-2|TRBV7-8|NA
TGTGCCAGCAGCCCCTTAGCGGGACAGCCCTATGGCTACACCTTC
CASSPLAGQPYGYTF
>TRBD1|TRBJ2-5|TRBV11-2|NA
TGTGCCAGCAGCCCCCGGGACAGGGGGCCTAGAGAGACCCAGTACTTC
CASSPRDRGPRETQYF
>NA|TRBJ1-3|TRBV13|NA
TGTGCCAGCAGCTTAGGCACACAGGGAAACACCATATATTTT
CASSLGTQGNTIYF
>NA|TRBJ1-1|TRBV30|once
TGTGCCTGGGGCGAGAGGTTTGACACTGAAGCTTTCTTT
CAWGERFDTEAFF
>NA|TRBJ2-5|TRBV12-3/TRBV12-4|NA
TGTGCCAGCAGTTTCCAGGGTCAAGAGACCCAGTACTTC
CASSFQGQETQYF
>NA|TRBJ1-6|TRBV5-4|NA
TGTGCCAGCAGCTTATTTGGCAGGGATTCACCCCTCCACTTT
CASSLFGRDSPLHF
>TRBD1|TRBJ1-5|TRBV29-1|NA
TGCAGCGTTGCAGGACAGGGGGTCGATCAGCCCCAGCATTTT
CSVAGQGVDQPQHF
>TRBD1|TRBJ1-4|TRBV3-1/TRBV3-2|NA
TGTGCCAGCAGCCTCGGCGACAGGGGCACAACTAATGAAAAACTGTTTTTT
CASSLGDRGTTNEKLFF
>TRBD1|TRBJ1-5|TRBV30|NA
TGTGCCTGGAGTGGAGACAGGGGGAACAATCAGCCCCAGCATTTT
CAWSGDRGNNQPQHF
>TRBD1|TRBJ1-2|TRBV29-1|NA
TGCAGCGTTGAGCAGGGGGGCCCCTCTATGGGCTACACCTTC
CSVEQGGPSMGYTF
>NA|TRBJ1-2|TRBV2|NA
TGTGCCAGCAGTGAACGGGAACGACGCTACACCTTC
CASSERERRYTF
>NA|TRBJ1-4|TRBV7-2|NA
TGTGCCAGCAGTCTTCCCCCGGGAATGGGTGAAAAACTGTTTTTT
CASSLPPGMGEKLFF
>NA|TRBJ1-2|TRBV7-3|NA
TGTGCCAGCAGCTTAATACGATTAGGGGATGATGGCTACACCTTC
CASSLIRLGDDGYTF
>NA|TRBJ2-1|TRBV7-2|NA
TGTGCCAGCAGCCCACCCTCCCAGGGGGGCAGTGAGCAGTTCTTC
CASSPPSQGGSEQFF
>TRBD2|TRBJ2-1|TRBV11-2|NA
TGTGCCAGCAGCTTAGGGGTTAGCGGGGGAGCATACAATGAGCAGTTCTTC
CASSLGVSGGAYNEQFF
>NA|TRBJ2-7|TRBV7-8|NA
TGTGCCAGCAGCTTCATCAACTCCTTTAGGGGGGGGGCCTCAGTCGAGCAGTACTTC
CASSFINSFRGGASVEQYF
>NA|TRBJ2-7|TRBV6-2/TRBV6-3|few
TGTGCCAGCAGTTACTCCAGCAGGGGAGACTCCTACGAGCAGTACTTC
CASSYSSRGDSYEQYF
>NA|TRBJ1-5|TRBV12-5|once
TGTGCTAGTGGTTCCCCGATCCGGCCGGGGAGCAATCAGCCCCAGCATTTT
CASGSPIRPGSNQPQHF
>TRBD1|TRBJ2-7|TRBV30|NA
TGTGCCTGTCTGACAGGGGGCTACGAGCAGTACTTC
CACLTGGYEQYF
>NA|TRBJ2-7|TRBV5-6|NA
TGTGCCAGCGGCCCGGGACAGGGGATAGCGGGGGATCGGTACGAGCAGTACTTC
CASGPGQGIAGDRYEQYF
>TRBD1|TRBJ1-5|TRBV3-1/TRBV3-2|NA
TGTGCCAGCAGCCGGGACAGATATCAGCCCCAGCATTTT
CASSRDRYQPQHF
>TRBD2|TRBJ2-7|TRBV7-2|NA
TGTGCCAGCAGCTGGGTTTCGAGCGGGGCGGCGAGCTACGAGCAGTACTTC
CASSWVSSGAASYEQYF
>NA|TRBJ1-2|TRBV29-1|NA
TGCAGCGTGGGGGGATGGGGGACCGCGAACGCTGGCTACACCTTC
CSVGGWGTANAGYTF
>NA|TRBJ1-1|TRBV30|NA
TGTGCCTGGAGCGGGGTCCCTGAAGCTTTCTTT
CAWSGVPEAFF
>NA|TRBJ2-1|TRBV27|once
TGTGCCAGCAGTTTATCGACAGCTAGCTCCTACAATGAGCAGTTCTTC
CASSLSTASSYNEQFF
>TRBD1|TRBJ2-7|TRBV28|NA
TGTGCCACCAGGGACAGCCCCTACGAGCAGTACTTC
CATRDSPYEQYF
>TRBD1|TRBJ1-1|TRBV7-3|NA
TGTGCCAGCAGCGAGGGACAGCGAAAGAACACTGAAGCTTTCTTT
CASSEGQRKNTEAFF
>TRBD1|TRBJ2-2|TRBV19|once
TGTGCCAGTAGTATAGCCAGGGGGCGAGGCGGGGAGCTGTTTTTT
CASSIARGRGGELFF
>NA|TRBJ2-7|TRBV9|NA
TGTGCCAGCAGCGCGAGGGGGGGGCCCTACGAGCAGTACTTC
CASSARGGPYEQYF
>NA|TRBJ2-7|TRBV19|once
TGTGCCTCTGGGGGGTCCGGGTACGAGCAGTACTTC
CASGGSGYEQYF
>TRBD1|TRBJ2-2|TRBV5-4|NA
TGTGCCAGCAGCTTGGATAGGGGGCGGACCGGGGAGCTGTTTTTT
CASSLDRGRTGELFF
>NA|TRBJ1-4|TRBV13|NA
TGTGCCAGCAGCTTGAGGTCAACTAATGAAAAACTGTTTTTT
CASSLRSTNEKLFF
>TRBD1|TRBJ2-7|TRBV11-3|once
TGTGCCAGCAGCTTAGGAGGGACAGGCCCCTACGAGCAGTACTTC
CASSLGGTGPYEQYF
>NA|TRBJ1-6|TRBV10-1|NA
TGCGCCAGCAGTGAGTCTGCCAGGGGTTCACCCCTCCACTTT
CASSESARGSPLHF
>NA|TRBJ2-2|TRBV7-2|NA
TGTGCCAGCAGCTTATCGGGACACCATCTGAACACCGGGGAGCTGTTTTTT
CASSLSGHHLNTGELFF
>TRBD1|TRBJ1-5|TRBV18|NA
TGTGCCAGCTCACCCACAGGGGTGGATCAGCCCCAGCATTTT
CASSPTGVDQPQHF
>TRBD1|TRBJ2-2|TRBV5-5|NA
TGTGCCAGCAGCTGGGACAGCCTAGCCCCCGGGGAGCTGTTTTTT
CASSWDSLAPGELFF